Here is one T cell receptor (beta chain) with its context. Assay: immunoSEQ multiplex PCR; the TCRdb copy retains only in-frame clones and omits some. The sample carries about 660,000 clones, 80% to 90% recorded once. V gave up 4 bases and J gave up 3 bases; unmatched junction bases: 6. The V gene's germline CDR1 is MGHRA and CDR2 YSYEKL. This CDR3 region has 16 residues. These data belong to a study of shared T cell receptors in the human thymus. The sample also formed part of further work on human thymus T cells.

This chain connects TRBV4-1 to TRBJ2-3, with 11 bases matching TRBD2. Sequencing input: thymocytes. This TCR was recovered from a boy in the first two years of life with a congenital heart defect. CDR3 protein: CASSLVGTSGTDTQYF. The CDR3, as DNA: TGCGCCAGCAGCCTAGTCGGGACTAGCGGTACAGATACGCAGTATTTT.